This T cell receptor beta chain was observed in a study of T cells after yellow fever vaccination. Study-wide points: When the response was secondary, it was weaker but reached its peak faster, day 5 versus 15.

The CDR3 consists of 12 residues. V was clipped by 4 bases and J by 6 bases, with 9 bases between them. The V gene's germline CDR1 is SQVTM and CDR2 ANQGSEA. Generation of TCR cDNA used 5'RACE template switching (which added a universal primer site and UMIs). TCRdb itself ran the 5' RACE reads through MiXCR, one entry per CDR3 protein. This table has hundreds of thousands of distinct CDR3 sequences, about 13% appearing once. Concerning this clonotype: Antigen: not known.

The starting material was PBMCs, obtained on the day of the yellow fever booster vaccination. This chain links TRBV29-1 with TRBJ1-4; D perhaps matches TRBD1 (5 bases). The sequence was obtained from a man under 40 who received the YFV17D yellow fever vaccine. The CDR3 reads CSVAGGDEKLFF. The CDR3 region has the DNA TGCAGCGTTGCGGGGGGAGATGAAAAACTGTTTTTT.